Listed here is a single T cell receptor beta chain. Its target antigen remains unknown. Per-base quality was not reported, and no clone a single base away is much larger than it. V and J are trimmed by 2 bases and 7 bases, and the gene matches miss 17 bases of the junction. Taken from the germline V gene (reference sequence), the CDR1 and CDR2 loops are GTSNPN and SVGIG. Including the terminal cysteine and phenylalanine, the CDR3 comprises 18 residues. Kept here is only the CDR3 DNA, which spans 54 bases and is read in frame from base 1. These data are taken from a study of beta chain features in type 1 diabetes (dated by TCRdb to 2016 to 2019). With regard to the full study: No differences in mean age, gender distribution, total cell number or subset yield were found between patients and healthy donors. A total of some 110 million sorted cells were examined across all samples, and the number of cells per subset was strongly correlated with RNA yield. The study compared the TCRB repertoires of sorted circulating CD4+ T cell subsets in recently diagnosed type 1 diabetes patients with those in matched healthy donors. Regulatory and stem cell-like memory subsets were isolated from only 8 patients and roughly eight healthy donors, whereas naive and central memory subsets came from all 30 or so donors. Findings and caveats that apply to the study as a whole: In all four CD4+ subsets, TCRB CDR3 length was moderately but significantly shorter in type 1 diabetes patients. Because small numbers of individuals were included in the HLA sub-analyses, any influence of HLA type on TCRB rearrangement was left unresolved. Because cDNA rather than genomic DNA was sequenced, highly expressing activated cells could have been over-represented, although no difference in activation and CD3 levels was found between groups. Naive, central memory and regulatory TCRB repertoires appeared more similar among patients than among healthy donors. PCR might favor shorter templates, but patient and control samples were amplified and corrected together, so any skew would affect both groups equally. Fewer insertions and more nucleotide deletions at VDJ recombination sites were observed in patients with type 1 diabetes, implying thymic rearrangement abnormalities.

All of the isolated RNA was reverse transcribed with the High Capacity cDNA Reverse Transcription Kit, so expressed TCRB transcripts were sequenced. Deep immunoSEQ sequencing was performed on naive, central memory and regulatory T cell samples, with an average of around 3.5 million total reads per sample. Sorted cells were lysed in RLT buffer and RNA was extracted with DNase-treated RNeasy Micro or Mini kits, depending on cell number. Each cell subset was processed on its own to prevent cross-contamination, while patient and healthy donor samples were processed together. TCRB sequences were amplified from cDNA with the immunoSEQ multiplex PCR, producing 87-bp fragments spanning the CDR3 region. Sequencing of the amplicons was done on the Illumina HiSeq platform. In the authors' own workflow: PCR bias was computationally corrected using synthetic template baselines, reads within Hamming distance 2 were collapsed, and singletons that could not be merged were discarded. Reads were aligned against IMGT to assign V, D and J genes, CDR3 length and insertions or deletions at six rearrangement sites. Within each subset, clonotype counts were normalized to sorted cell number, and only after that were true diversity and Gini coefficients computed with the tcR R package. Repertoire sharing was quantified using the overlap coefficient calculated on TCRB nucleotide sequences. Out-of-frame TCRB sequences from naive cells were analyzed to stand in for the pre-selection repertoire. In TCRdb, the immuneACCESS table is reduced to in-frame sequences with V and J assigned. These tables do not hold every clone; where another copy was compared, an unresolved V gene accounts for under half, and the others remain unexplained. V, J and clone size derive from that table, while D and trimming were established from the DNA sequence. Recorded for this sample are roughly 450,000 clones; more than 11% of them occurred a single time. About 0.034% of the sample rests with the top ten.

Each donor gave one peripheral blood draw, approximately 110 mL on average, collected into heparinised tubes. A BD FACSAria II was used to sort naive, central memory, regulatory and stem cell-like memory CD4+ T cells with a panel that included CD45RO, CCR7, CD25, CD127, CD95 and CD27. A purity above 95% was achieved for all sorted populations. PBMCs were isolated right away by Lymphoprep density gradient centrifugation and were stained directly, without culture. Samples were stained and sorted in pairs, with one healthy donor and one patient per experiment, so that batch effects were minimized. This TCR was recovered from a man under 40 in good health. The chain was built from TRBV30 and TRBJ2-1, with TRBD2 identical over 10 junction bases. Sequencing was carried out using naive CD4+ T cells from blood. What this sample's cell subset or site label stands for: true naive CD4+ T cells. CDR3 loop: CAWSPTRTSGGGRNEQFF. The nucleotides are TGTGCCTGGAGTCCAACCCGGACTAGCGGAGGGGGTAGGAATGAGCAGTTCTTC.